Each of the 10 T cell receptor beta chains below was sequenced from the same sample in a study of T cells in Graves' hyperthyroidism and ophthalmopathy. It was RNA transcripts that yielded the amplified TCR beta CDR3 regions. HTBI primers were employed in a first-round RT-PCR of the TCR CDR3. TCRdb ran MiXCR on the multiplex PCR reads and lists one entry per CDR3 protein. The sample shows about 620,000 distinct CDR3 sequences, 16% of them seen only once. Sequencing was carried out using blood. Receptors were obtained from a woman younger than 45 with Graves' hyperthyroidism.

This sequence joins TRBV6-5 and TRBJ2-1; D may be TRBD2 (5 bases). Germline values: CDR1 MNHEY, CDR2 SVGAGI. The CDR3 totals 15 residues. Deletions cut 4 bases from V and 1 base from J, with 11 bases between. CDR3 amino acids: CASSSIRGSYNEQFF. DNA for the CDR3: TGTGCCAGCAGTTCAATACGGGGTTCCTACAATGAGCAGTTCTTC.

CDR3 bases: TGTGCCAGCAGCCGAGGACGGGACAATTCACCCCTCCACTTT. Encoded protein: CASSRGRDNSPLHF. V is TRBV6-1 and J is TRBJ1-6; the D gene is possibly TRBD1 (5 bases). Deletions cut 6 bases from V and 7 bases from J, with 13 bases between. CDR1 and CDR2 from the germline V gene are MNHNS and SASEGT. The CDR3 runs to 14 residues.

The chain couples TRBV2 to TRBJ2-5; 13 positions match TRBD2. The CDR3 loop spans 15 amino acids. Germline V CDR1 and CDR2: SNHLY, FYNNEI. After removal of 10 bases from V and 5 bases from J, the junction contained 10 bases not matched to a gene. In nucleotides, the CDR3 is TGTGCCACCACACTTGGGACTAGCGGGATGGAGACCCAGTACTTC. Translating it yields CATTLGTSGMETQYF.

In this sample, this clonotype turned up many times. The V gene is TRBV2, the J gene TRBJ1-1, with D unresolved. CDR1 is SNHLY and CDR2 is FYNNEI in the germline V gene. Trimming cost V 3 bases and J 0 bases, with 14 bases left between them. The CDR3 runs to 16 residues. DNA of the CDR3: TGTGCCAGCAGTGACGGTGGCGTCGGGATGAACACTGAAGCTTTCTTT. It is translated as CASSDGGVGMNTEAFF.

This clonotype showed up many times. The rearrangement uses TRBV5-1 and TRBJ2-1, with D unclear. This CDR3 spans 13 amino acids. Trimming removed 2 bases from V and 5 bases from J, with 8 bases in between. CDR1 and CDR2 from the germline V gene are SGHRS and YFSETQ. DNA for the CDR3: TGCGCCAGCAGCTTCGGCAGCAACAATGAGCAGTTCTTC. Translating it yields CASSFGSNNEQFF.

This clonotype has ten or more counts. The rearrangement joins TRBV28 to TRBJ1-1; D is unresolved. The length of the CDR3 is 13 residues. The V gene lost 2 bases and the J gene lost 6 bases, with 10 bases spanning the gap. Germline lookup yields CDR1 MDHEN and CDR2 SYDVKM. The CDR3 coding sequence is TGTGCCAGCAGTTTAAGCTTAAGAGCTGAAGCTTTCTTT. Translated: CASSLSLRAEAFF.

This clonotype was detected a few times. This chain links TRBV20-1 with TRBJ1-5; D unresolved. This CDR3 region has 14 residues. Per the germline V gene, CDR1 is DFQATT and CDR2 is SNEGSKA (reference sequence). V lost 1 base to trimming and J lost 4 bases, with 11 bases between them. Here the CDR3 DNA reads TGCAGTGCTAGAGTTAGGGCCCCGAATCAGCCCCAGCATTTT. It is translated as CSARVRAPNQPQHF.

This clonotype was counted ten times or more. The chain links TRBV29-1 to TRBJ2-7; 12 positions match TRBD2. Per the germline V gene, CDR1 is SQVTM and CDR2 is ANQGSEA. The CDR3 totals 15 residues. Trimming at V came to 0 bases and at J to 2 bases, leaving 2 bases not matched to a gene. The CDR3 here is CSVEETSGGTYEQYF. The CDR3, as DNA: TGCAGCGTTGAAGAGACTAGCGGGGGTACCTACGAGCAGTACTTC.

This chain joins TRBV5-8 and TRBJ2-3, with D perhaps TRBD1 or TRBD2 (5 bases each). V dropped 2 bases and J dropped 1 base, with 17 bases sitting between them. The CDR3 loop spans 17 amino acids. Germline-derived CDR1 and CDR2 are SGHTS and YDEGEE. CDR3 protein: CASSFEGRSSRTDTQYF. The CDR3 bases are TGTGCCAGCAGCTTTGAGGGGCGATCGTCTCGCACAGATACGCAGTATTTT.

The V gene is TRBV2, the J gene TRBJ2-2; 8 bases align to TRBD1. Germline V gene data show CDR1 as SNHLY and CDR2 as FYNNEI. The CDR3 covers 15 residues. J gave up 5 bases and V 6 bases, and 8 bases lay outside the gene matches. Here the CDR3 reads CASRAQGARTGELFF. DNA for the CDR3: TGTGCCAGCAGAGCCCAGGGGGCTCGGACCGGGGAGCTGTTTTTT.